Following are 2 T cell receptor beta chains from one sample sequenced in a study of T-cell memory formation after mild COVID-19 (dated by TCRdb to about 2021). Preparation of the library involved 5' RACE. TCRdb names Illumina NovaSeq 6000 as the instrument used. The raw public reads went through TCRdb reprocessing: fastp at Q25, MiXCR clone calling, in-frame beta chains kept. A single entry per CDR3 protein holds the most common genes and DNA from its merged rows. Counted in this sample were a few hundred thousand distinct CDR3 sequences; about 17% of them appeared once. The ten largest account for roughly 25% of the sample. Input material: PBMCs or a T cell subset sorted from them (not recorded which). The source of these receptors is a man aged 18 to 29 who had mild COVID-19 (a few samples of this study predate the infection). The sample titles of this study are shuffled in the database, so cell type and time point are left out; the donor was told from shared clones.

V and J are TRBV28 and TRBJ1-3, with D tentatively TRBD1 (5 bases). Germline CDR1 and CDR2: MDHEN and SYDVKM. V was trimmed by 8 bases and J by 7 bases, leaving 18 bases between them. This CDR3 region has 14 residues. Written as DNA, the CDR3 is TGTGCCAGCCGTGACAGTGCCGTTTGGAACACCATATATTTT. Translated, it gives CASRDSAVWNTIYF.

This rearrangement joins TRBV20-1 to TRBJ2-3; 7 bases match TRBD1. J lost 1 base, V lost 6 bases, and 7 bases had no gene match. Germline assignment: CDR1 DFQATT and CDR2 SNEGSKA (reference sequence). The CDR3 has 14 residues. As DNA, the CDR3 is TGCAGTGCACCAGGGGGAGTTGGCACAGATACGCAGTATTTT. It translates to CSAPGGVGTDTQYF.